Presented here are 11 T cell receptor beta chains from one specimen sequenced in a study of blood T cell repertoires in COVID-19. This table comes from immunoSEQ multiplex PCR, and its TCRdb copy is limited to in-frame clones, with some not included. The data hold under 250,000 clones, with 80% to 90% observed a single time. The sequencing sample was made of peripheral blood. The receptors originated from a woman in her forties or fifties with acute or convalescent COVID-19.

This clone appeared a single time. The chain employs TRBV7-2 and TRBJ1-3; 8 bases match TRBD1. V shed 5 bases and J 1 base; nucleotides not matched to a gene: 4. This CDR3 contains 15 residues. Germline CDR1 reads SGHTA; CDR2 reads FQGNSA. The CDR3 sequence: CASSARTGSGNTIYF. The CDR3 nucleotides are TGTGCCAGCAGCGCAAGGACAGGGTCTGGAAACACCATATATTTT.

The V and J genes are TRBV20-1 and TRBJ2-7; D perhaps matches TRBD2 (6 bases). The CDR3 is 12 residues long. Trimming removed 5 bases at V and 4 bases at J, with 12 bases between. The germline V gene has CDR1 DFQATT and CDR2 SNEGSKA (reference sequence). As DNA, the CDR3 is TGCAGTGCTGGTGGGGGAGGTTACGAGCAGTACTTC. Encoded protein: CSAGGGGYEQYF.

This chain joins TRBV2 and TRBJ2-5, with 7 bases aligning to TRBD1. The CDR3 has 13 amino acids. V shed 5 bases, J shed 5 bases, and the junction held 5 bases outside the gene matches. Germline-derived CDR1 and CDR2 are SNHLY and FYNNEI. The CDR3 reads CASSRGHGETQYF. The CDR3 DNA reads TGTGCCAGCAGTAGGGGGCATGGGGAGACCCAGTACTTC.

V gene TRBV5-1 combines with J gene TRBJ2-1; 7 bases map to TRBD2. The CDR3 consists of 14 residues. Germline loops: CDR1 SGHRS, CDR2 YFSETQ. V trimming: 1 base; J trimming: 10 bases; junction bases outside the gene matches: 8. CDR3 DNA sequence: TGCGCCAGCAGCTTGTGGGAGGGCCCCGGGGAGCAGTTCTTC. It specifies CASSLWEGPGEQFF.

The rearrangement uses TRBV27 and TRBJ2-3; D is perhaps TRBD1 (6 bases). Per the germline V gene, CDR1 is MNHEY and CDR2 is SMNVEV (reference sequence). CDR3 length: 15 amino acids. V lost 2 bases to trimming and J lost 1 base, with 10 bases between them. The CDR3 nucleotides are TGTGCCAGCAGTTTAGTACAGGGCGGCACAGATACGCAGTATTTT. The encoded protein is CASSLVQGGTDTQYF.

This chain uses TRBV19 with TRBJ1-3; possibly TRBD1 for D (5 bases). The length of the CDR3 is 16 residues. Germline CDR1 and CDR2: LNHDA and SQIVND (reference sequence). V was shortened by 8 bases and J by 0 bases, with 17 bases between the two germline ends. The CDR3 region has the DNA TGTGCCAGTGACCGTGGAGGGGCACTCTCTGGAAACACCATATATTTT. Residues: CASDRGGALSGNTIYF.

CDR3 DNA sequence: TGCGCCAGCAGCTTGGGAACCACTAGCGGGCTTCAGCAGTTCTTC. The encoded protein is CASSLGTTSGLQQFF. The chain combines TRBV5-1 with TRBJ2-1; 9 bases fit TRBD2. CDR1 is SGHRS and CDR2 is YFSETQ in the germline V gene. V was clipped by 0 bases and J by 11 bases; unmatched bases: 9. The CDR3 extends over 15 amino acids. The variable domain in full, with the rest retrieved from reference TRBV5-1 and TRBJ2-1, is KAGVTQTPRYLIKTRGQQVTLSCSPISGHRSVSWYQQTPGQGLQFLFEYFSETQRNKGNFPGRFSGRQFSNSRSEMNVSTLELGDSALYLCASSLGTTSGLQQFFGPGTRLTVL.

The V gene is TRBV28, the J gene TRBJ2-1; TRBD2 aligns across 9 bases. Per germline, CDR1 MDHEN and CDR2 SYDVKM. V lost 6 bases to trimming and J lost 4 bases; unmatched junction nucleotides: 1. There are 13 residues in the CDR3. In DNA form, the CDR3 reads TGTGCCAGCAGGACTAGCGGATACAATGAGCAGTTCTTC. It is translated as CASRTSGYNEQFF.

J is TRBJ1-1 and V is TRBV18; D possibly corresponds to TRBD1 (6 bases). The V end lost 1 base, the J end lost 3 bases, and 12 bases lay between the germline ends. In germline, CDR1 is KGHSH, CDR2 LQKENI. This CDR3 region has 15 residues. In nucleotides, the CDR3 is TGTGCCAGCTCACCACGGATCGGACAGTACACTGAAGCTTTCTTT. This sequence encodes CASSPRIGQYTEAFF.

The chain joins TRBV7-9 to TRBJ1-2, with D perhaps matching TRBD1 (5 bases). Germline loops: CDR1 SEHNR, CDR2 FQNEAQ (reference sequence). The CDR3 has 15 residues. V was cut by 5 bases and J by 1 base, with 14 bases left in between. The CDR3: CASSRWRDFNYGYTF. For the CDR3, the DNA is TGTGCCAGCAGCCGATGGAGGGACTTTAACTATGGCTACACCTTC.

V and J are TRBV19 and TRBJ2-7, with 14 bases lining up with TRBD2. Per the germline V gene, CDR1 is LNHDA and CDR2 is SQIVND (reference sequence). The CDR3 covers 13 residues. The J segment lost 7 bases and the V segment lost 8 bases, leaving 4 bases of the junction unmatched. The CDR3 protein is CASGLAGGREQYF. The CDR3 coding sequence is TGTGCCAGTGGACTAGCGGGGGGACGGGAGCAGTACTTC.